These 11 T cell receptor beta chains were all obtained from the same sample, sequenced in a study of CD8 T cells in ankylosing spondylitis. Study-wide results and limits: Ankylosing spondylitis blood appeared to carry a characteristic TCR beta motif of several highly homologous variants.

TCRdb passed the 5' RACE reads through MiXCR, listing each CDR3 protein once. The data show more than 600,000 distinct CDR3 sequences, with around 19% seen just once and about 19% held by the top ten. No antigen is known for these receptors. Sequenced material: blood, either unsorted or a sorted T cell fraction (not recorded which). The receptor source for this set is a male donor with ankylosing spondylitis.

This clonotype turned up a few times. The V and J genes are TRBV20-1 and TRBJ2-5, with 13 bases that match TRBD2. Trimming at V came to 2 bases and at J to 1 base, leaving 4 bases not matched to a gene. CDR1 DFQATT and CDR2 SNEGSKA come from the germline V gene (reference sequence). The CDR3 runs 16 residues. CDR3 region: CSARTWTSGSQETQYF. Here the CDR3 DNA reads TGCAGTGCTAGAACCTGGACTAGCGGGAGCCAAGAGACCCAGTACTTC.

The chain couples TRBV5-1 to TRBJ2-2; 7 bases align to TRBD2. The V and J ends lost 1 base and 1 base, in that order; junction bases with no gene match: 4. This CDR3 contains 16 residues. CDR1 SGHRS and CDR2 YFSETQ come from the germline V gene. The CDR3 is CASSLTSGVNTGELFF. DNA of the CDR3: TGCGCCAGCAGCTTGACCAGCGGGGTGAACACCGGGGAGCTGTTTTTT.

This clonotype has only a few counts. The chain has TRBV6-1 and TRBJ1-3; the match to TRBD1 covers 12 bases. CDR1 is MNHNS and CDR2 is SASEGT in the germline V gene. The CDR3 length is 16 residues. Unmatched junction bases numbered 6, after V lost 5 bases and J lost 4 bases. The CDR3 loop reads CASSTGQGAGGNTIYF. The CDR3 DNA reads as TGTGCCAGCAGTACGGGACAGGGGGCAGGGGGAAACACCATATATTTT.

This clonotype appeared a few times. The chain carries TRBV20-1 and TRBJ1-4, with 8 bases that match TRBD1. This CDR3 is 17 amino acids long. In germline, CDR1 is DFQATT, CDR2 SNEGSKA (reference sequence). Trimming took 0 bases from V and 7 from J; bases not matched to a gene: 13. This CDR3 reads CSARDVGQGKGGEKLFF. The CDR3 DNA sequence: TGCAGTGCTAGAGACGTAGGACAGGGAAAGGGCGGTGAAAAACTGTTTTTT.

The chain carries TRBV12-3 or TRBV12-4 and TRBJ1-1, with D hard to call. The CDR3 loop spans 14 amino acids. Trimming removed 6 bases at V and 1 base at J, with 12 bases between. The CDR3 DNA reads TGTGCCAGCAGCAAAAGTTGGGGGAACACTGAAGCTTTCTTT. It is translated as CASSKSWGNTEAFF.

The CDR3 nucleotides are TGCAGTGCTAGCTATCTCTCCTACGAGCAGTACTTC. This sequence encodes CSASYLSYEQYF. The V and J genes are TRBV20-1 and TRBJ2-7; D ambiguous. V lost 3 bases to trimming and J lost 0 bases, with 6 bases between them. CDR1 and CDR2 (germline): DFQATT, SNEGSKA (reference sequence). This CDR3 contains 12 residues.

The J gene is TRBJ1-2, the V gene TRBV7-3; D gene uncertain. Germline lookup yields CDR1 SGHTA and CDR2 FQGTGA. V lost 6 bases, J lost 8 bases, and 16 bases lay in between. The CDR3 is 13 residues long. CDR3 DNA: TGTGCCAGCAGGTTTGGAACAGAAGGAGGCTACACCTTC. Its translation is CASRFGTEGGYTF.

The CDR3 is CSVDESGSYNEQFF. The CDR3 bases are TGCAGCGTTGATGAGTCAGGGAGTTACAATGAGCAGTTCTTC. The chain couples TRBV29-1 to TRBJ2-1, with D possibly being TRBD1 or TRBD2 (5 bases each). V shed 3 bases and J shed 4 bases, with 13 bases lying between them. Germline V lookup: CDR1 SQVTM, CDR2 ANQGSEA. The CDR3 has 14 amino acids.

The V gene is TRBV5-4, the J gene TRBJ2-5, with TRBD2 identical over 9 bases. This CDR3 is 15 amino acids long. Losses at the gene ends were 10 bases for V and 5 bases for J; bases not matched to a gene: 15. In germline, CDR1 is SGHNT, CDR2 YYREEE (reference sequence). CDR3: CALGGGRAPRETQYF. For the CDR3, the DNA is TGTGCCCTCGGGGGCGGGAGGGCCCCTAGGGAGACCCAGTACTTC. Based on the CDR3 plus reference TRBV5-4 and TRBJ2-5, the full variable domain is ETGVTQSPTHLIKTRGQQVTLRCSSQSGHNTVSWYQQALGQGPQFIFQYYREEENGRGNFPPRFSGLQFPNYSSELNVNALELDDSALYLCALGGGRAPRETQYFGPGTRLLVL.

The rearrangement uses TRBV2 and TRBJ2-1; either TRBD1 or TRBD2 may fit D (5 bases each). The germline V gene has CDR1 SNHLY and CDR2 FYNNEI. Trimming took off 4 bases at V and 4 bases at J, with 11 bases between the two ends. The CDR3 runs 14 residues. The CDR3 protein is CASSARDPYNEQFF. In DNA, the CDR3 is TGTGCCAGCAGTGCTCGGGACCCTTACAATGAGCAGTTCTTC.

This clonotype occurred a few times. The J gene is TRBJ2-1, the V gene TRBV27, with 8 bases aligning to TRBD2. The trim removed 4 bases at V and 4 bases at J, leaving 9 bases unmatched. The germline CDR1 and CDR2 sequences are MNHEY and SMNVEV (reference sequence). This CDR3 comprises 16 residues. The CDR3 DNA is TGTGCCAGCAGTTCCTCTCCTAGCGGGCGTTACAATGAGCAGTTCTTC. Amino acid sequence: CASSSSPSGRYNEQFF.